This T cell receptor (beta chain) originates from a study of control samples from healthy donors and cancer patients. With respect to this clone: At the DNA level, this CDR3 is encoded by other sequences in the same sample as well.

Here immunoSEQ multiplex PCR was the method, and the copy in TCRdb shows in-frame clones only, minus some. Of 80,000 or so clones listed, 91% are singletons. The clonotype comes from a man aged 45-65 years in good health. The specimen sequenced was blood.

The CDR3 sequence is CASSLGGNYGYTF. The CDR3 region has the DNA TGTGCCAGCAGTTTAGGGGGAAACTATGGCTACACCTTC. The rearrangement joins TRBV12-3 or TRBV12-4 to TRBJ1-2, with no clear D. The CDR3 loop spans 13 amino acids. Trimming removed 1 base at V and 2 bases at J, with 5 bases between.